This T cell receptor (beta chain) originates from a study of spatial heterogeneity in lung cancer. This CDR3 spans 18 amino acids. In germline, CDR1 is SGHAT, CDR2 FQNNGV. V lost 4 bases and J lost 9; bases outside the gene matches: 19. At least ten counts were recorded for this clonotype. Specified time point: sample taken at primary tumor resection. Whole RNA obtained from tumor, nontumor lung or frozen PBMC underwent sequencing without sorting. TCRdb recomputed calls from the 5' RACE reads with MiXCR, one row per CDR3 protein. This table holds some 15,000 distinct CDR3 sequences, 10% found once. The sequencing used PBMCs, collected at surgery. V is TRBV11-2 and J is TRBJ2-1; 9 positions agree with TRBD2. The TCR was taken from a male donor with early-stage non-small cell lung cancer. In DNA, the CDR3 is TGTGCCAGCAGCTCGAGGGCTACCGGGACTAGCCTGCCGGGTGAGCAGTTCTTC. Its protein product is CASSSRATGTSLPGEQFF.